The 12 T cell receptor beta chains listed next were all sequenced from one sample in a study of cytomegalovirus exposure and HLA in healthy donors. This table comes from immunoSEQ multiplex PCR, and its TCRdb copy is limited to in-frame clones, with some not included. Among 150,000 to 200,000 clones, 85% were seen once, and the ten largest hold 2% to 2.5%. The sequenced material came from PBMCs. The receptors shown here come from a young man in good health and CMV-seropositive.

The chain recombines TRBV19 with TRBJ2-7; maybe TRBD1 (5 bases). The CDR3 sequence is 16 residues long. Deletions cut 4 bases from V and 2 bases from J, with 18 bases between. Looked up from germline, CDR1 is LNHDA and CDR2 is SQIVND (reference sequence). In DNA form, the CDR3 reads TGTGCCAGTAGTACCTCCCTCCGAGACAGACCCTACGAGCAGTACTTC. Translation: CASSTSLRDRPYEQYF.

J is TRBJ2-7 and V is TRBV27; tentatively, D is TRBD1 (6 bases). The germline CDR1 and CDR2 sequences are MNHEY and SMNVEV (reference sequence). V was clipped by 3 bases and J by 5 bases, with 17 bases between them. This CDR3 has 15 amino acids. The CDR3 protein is CASSLFGQRYHEQYF. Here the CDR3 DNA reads TGTGCCAGCAGTTTGTTCGGACAGAGGTACCACGAGCAGTACTTC.

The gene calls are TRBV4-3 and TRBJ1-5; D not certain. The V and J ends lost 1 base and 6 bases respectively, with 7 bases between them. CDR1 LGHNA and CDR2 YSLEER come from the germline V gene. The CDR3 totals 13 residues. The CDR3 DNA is TGCGCCAGCAGCCAAGGCCCCGGTCAGCCCCAGCATTTT. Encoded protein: CASSQGPGQPQHF.

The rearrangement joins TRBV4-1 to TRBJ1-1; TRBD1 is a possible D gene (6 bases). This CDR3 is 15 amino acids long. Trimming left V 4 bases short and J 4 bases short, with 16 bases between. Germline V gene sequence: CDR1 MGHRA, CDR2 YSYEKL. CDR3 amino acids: CASSLPRTVFTEAFF. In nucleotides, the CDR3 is TGCGCCAGCAGCCTCCCTCGGACAGTATTCACTGAAGCTTTCTTT.

As DNA, the CDR3 is TGTGCCAGCAGCCAAGATGCGGTATATGACTCTGGAAACACCATATATTTT. This gives the protein CASSQDAVYDSGNTIYF. V and J are TRBV4-2 and TRBJ1-3; D remains ambiguous. Trimming left V 0 bases short and J 0 bases short, with 12 bases between. Germline V gene data show CDR1 as LGHNA and CDR2 as YNFKEQ. The CDR3 runs to 17 residues.

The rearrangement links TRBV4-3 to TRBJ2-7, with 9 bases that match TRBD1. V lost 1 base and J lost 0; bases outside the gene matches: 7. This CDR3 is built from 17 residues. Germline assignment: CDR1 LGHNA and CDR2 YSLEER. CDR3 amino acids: CASSQGNPGQGSYEQYF. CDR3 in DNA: TGCGCCAGCAGCCAAGGGAATCCGGGACAGGGCTCCTACGAGCAGTACTTC.

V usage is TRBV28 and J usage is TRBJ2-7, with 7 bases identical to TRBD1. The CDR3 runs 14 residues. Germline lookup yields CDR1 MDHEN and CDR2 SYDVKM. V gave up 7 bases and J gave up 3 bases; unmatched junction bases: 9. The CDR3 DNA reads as TGTGCCAGCATCGAAGGGACAGCAAACTACGAGCAGTACTTC. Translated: CASIEGTANYEQYF.

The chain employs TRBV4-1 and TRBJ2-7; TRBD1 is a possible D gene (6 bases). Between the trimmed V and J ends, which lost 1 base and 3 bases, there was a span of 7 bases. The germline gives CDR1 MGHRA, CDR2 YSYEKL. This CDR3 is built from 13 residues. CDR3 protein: CASSQGTDYEQYF. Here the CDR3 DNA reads TGCGCCAGCAGCCAAGGGACAGACTACGAGCAGTACTTC.

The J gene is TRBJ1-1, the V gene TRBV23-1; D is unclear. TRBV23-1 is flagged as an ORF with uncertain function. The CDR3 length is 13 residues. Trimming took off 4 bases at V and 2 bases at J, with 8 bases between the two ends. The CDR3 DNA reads TGCGCCAGCAGTCCGGTCCTAAACACTGAAGCTTTCTTT. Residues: CASSPVLNTEAFF.

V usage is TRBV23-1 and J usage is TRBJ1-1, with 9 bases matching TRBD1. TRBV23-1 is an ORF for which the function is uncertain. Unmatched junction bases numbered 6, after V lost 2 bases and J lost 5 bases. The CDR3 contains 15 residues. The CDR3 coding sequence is TGCGCCAGCAGTCAAAAAGGTGACAGGGGGACTGAAGCTTTCTTT. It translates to CASSQKGDRGTEAFF.

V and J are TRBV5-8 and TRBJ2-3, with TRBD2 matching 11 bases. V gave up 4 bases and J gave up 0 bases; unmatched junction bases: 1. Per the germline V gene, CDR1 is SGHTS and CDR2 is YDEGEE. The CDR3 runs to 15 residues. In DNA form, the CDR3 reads TGTGCCAGCAGCATAGCGGGGGGGAGCACAGATACGCAGTATTTT. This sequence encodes CASSIAGGSTDTQYF.

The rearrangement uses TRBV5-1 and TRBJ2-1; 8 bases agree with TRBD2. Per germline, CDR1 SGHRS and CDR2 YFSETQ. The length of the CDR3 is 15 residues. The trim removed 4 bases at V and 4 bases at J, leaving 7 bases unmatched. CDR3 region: CASSVDGGGYNEQFF. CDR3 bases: TGCGCCAGCAGCGTAGACGGGGGGGGATACAATGAGCAGTTCTTC.